The source of this T cell receptor (beta chain) is a study of cytomegalovirus exposure and HLA in healthy donors. A multiplex PCR was run with 60 Vbeta primers and 13 Jbeta primers. Sequencing used immunoSEQ multiplex PCR; TCRdb keeps in-frame clones, though not all of them. There are over 90,000 clones in the sample; roughly three quarters occur only once, and less than 5% lies in the top ten. About this clone itself: Its antigen is currently unknown.

Points from the study as a whole: The study assumed roughly uniform donor sequencing depth for presence/absence analyses.

Sequencing input: PBMCs. This clonotype was obtained from a man aged 45-65 years in good health and CMV-seropositive.

DNA for the CDR3: TGTGCCAGCAGTTTATCGACAGGGATCGCTGAAGCTTTCTTT. The encoded protein is CASSLSTGIAEAFF. The chain employs TRBV27 and TRBJ1-1; 7 bases match TRBD1. The V gene's germline CDR1 is MNHEY and CDR2 SMNVEV (reference sequence). This CDR3 comprises 14 residues. After removal of 0 bases from V and 6 bases from J, the junction contained 4 bases not matched to a gene.